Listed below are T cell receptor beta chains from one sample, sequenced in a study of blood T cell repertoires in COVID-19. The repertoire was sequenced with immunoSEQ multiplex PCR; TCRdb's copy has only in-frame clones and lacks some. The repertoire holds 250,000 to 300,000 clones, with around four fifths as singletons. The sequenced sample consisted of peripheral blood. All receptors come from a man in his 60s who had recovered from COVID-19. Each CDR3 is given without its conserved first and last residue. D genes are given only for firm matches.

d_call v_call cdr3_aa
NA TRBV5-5 ASSLLSLSSYEQY
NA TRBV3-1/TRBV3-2 ASSHGSSSYEQY
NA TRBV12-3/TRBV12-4 ASSPSTNKEF
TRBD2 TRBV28 AIGTSGEAKNIQY
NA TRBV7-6 ASSPVGGINQPQH
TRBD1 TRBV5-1 ASSLDVTGGNYGYT
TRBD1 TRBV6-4 ASSPPYRGSRYEQY
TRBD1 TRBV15 ATSRDRTGDYEQY
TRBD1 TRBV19 ASSTTGRDTEAF
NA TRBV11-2 ASSLPSYEQY
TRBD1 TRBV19 ASWGTGTGGPNQPQH
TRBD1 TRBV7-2 ASSKQGDQPQH
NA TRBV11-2 ASSLTQGNQPQH
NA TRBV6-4 ASKDSYNEQF
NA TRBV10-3 AIAARGDLNSPLH
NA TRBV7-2 ASSPQVDSNQPQH
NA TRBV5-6 ASSKNSGDPALDTQY
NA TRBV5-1 ASSLRQGSYEQY
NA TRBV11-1 ASSREPLQANEQF
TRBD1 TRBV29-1 SVDRGGVDTEAF
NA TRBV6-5 ASSYEPRITGEQF
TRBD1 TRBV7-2 ASSFGGTGGQPQH
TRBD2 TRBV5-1 ASSWTTSPQETQY
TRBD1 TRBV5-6 ASSLKTGAYADTQY
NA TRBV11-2 ASSLEAVALH
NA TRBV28 ASSPTGTGANVLT
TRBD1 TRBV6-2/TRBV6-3 ASSATEGQGADTQY
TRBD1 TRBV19 ASSNDRAYGYT
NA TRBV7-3 ASSQGPGELF
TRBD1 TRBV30 AQSRQGRGTEAF
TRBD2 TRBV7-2 ASSAKLAGGTDTQY
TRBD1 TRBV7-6 ASSLTPGQGVDTQY
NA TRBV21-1 ARRGTLGDTQY
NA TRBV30 AWDRSSSYNSPLH
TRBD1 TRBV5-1 ASSLEVTGAGANVLT
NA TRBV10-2 ASSPLGNTEAF
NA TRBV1 TSSHQTGVRYGYT
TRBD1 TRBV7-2 ASSRTGQNLEAF
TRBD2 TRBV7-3 ASSFGLASETQY
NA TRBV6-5 ASSTLSRKTYEQY
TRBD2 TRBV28 ASVAGAYNEQF
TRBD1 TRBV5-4 ASSPTGARVTGELF
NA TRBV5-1 ASSPRDTGMANTEAF
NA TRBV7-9 ASRVAAGETQY
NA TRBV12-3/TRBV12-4 ASTFGLSPLH
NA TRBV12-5 ASGGRPERLHGYT
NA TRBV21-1 ASSKEAAAGELF
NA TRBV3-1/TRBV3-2 ASSQEGPGGGWRY
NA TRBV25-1 APGGSGANVLT
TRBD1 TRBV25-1 ASSSHRGYNQPQH
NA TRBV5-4 ASSQLDSSNEQF
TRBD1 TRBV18 ASSPQGERSYEQY
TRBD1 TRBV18 ASSPSLQGASSNSPLH
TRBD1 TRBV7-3 ASSNLGTARTGELF